The rows below give T cell receptor beta chains drawn from one sample of a study of T-cell reconstitution after alpha-beta-depleted transplantation in children. TCRdb fed the PCR reads into MiXCR, producing one record per CDR3 protein. Among some 840,000 distinct CDR3 sequences, about 16% were seen once, and the ten largest hold just under 5%. The starting material was PBMCs, mostly from graft donor cells, obtained 360 days after TCRalphabeta/CD19-depleted stem cell transplant. These receptors originate from a male patient younger than 18 who had a stem cell transplant for acute lymphoblastic leukemia, so the T cells may come from the graft donor. The CDR3 runs from the conserved cysteine through the conserved F or W. A D gene is named only where the DNA matches it firmly. Size is stated for part of the rows, as once, few or many counts, or as a class when the clone is expanded.

size: many
D: TRBD1
V: TRBV5-5
J: TRBJ1-5
DNA: TGTGCCAGCAGCTTCGGTGGGGCAGGGGGGAGCAATCAGCCCCAGCATTTT
CDR3: CASSFGGAGGSNQPQHF

size: few
D: NA
V: TRBV7-2
J: TRBJ2-7
DNA: TGTGCCAGCAGCTTCCCCGGCTCCCTCTACGAGCAGTACTTC
CDR3: CASSFPGSLYEQYF

size: NA
D: NA
V: TRBV18
J: TRBJ2-5
DNA: TGTGCCAGCTCACCAGGCTGGGAAGAGACCCAGTACTTC
CDR3: CASSPGWEETQYF

size: many
D: NA
V: TRBV10-3
J: TRBJ2-5
DNA: TGTGCCATCAGTGCACCAGGGGCCCTAGAGACCCAGTACTTC
CDR3: CAISAPGALETQYF

size: NA
D: NA
V: TRBV7-8
J: TRBJ1-3
DNA: TGTGCCAGCAGCTTAGGGACAGTAGGGAACTCTGGAAACACCATATATTTT
CDR3: CASSLGTVGNSGNTIYF

size: NA
D: TRBD2
V: TRBV15
J: TRBJ2-1
DNA: TGTGCCACCAGCGCACGGGCTAGCGGATACAATGAGCAGTTCTTC
CDR3: CATSARASGYNEQFF

size: few
D: NA
V: TRBV12-3/TRBV12-4
J: TRBJ2-1
DNA: TGTGCCAGCAGCCGAGTGGGGGAACGTTGGAATGAGCAGTTCTTC
CDR3: CASSRVGERWNEQFF

size: NA
D: NA
V: TRBV6-1
J: TRBJ2-7
DNA: TGTGCCAGCAGAGAGGTGGGGTATCGCTACGAGCAGTACTTC
CDR3: CASREVGYRYEQYF

size: few
D: NA
V: TRBV15
J: TRBJ2-4
DNA: TGTGCCACCAGCAGAGTCGGGGACATTCAGTACTTC
CDR3: CATSRVGDIQYF

size: NA
D: TRBD1
V: TRBV5-1
J: TRBJ1-2
DNA: TGCGCCAGCAGCTTGGAACAGGGGGCATGGTATGGCTACACCTTC
CDR3: CASSLEQGAWYGYTF

size: NA
D: TRBD1
V: TRBV5-1
J: TRBJ2-2
DNA: TGCGCCAGCAGCTTGGTGGACAGGCTGAACACCGGGGAGCTGTTTTTT
CDR3: CASSLVDRLNTGELFF

size: NA
D: TRBD1
V: TRBV5-1
J: TRBJ2-7
DNA: TGCGCCAGCAGCTTGTACGAGACAGGGATCTACGAGCAGTACTTC
CDR3: CASSLYETGIYEQYF

size: NA
D: TRBD1
V: TRBV5-1
J: TRBJ2-5
DNA: TGCGCCAGCAGCTTCCGGGACAGGGTGCTCCACGAGACCCAGTACTTC
CDR3: CASSFRDRVLHETQYF

size: many
D: TRBD1
V: TRBV28
J: TRBJ2-5
DNA: TGTGCCAGCAGCGACGGACAGGTTGGAGAGACCCAGTACTTC
CDR3: CASSDGQVGETQYF

size: many
D: NA
V: TRBV14
J: TRBJ1-1
DNA: TGTGCCAGCAGCCCGAGGGATAGGGGCCCCACTGAAGCTTTCTTT
CDR3: CASSPRDRGPTEAFF

size: many
D: TRBD1
V: TRBV6-5
J: TRBJ2-7
DNA: TGTGCCAGCAGTTACTCGGACACAGGGGCCGGGTCCTACGAGCAGTACTTC
CDR3: CASSYSDTGAGSYEQYF

size: NA
D: NA
V: TRBV6-1
J: TRBJ2-3
DNA: TGTGCCAGCAGACCAGACCCATCCCCCACAGATACGCAGTATTTT
CDR3: CASRPDPSPTDTQYF

size: few
D: NA
V: TRBV24-1
J: TRBJ2-1
DNA: TGTGCCACCAGTGACCCCAGGACGAGCGAGAATGAGCAGTTCTTC
CDR3: CATSDPRTSENEQFF

size: many
D: NA
V: TRBV13
J: TRBJ2-1
DNA: TGTGCCAGCAGCTCTCGACTAGTATACAATGAGCAGTTCTTC
CDR3: CASSSRLVYNEQFF

size: few
D: TRBD1
V: TRBV6-1
J: TRBJ1-2
DNA: TGTGCCAGCAGTGCCCGGGACAGGGGTGCCTATGGCTACACCTTC
CDR3: CASSARDRGAYGYTF

size: NA
D: NA
V: TRBV7-3
J: TRBJ2-1
DNA: TGTGCCAGCAGCTCCAACCAGGGATTCGATGAGCAGTTCTTC
CDR3: CASSSNQGFDEQFF

size: NA
D: NA
V: TRBV29-1
J: TRBJ2-2
DNA: TGCAGCGTTGCTCCTTACCCCGGGGAGCTGTTTTTT
CDR3: CSVAPYPGELFF

size: NA
D: NA
V: TRBV5-1
J: TRBJ2-7
DNA: TGCGCCAGCAGCGGACCACTTAGTCCCTACGAGCAGTACTTC
CDR3: CASSGPLSPYEQYF

size: NA
D: TRBD2
V: TRBV11-2
J: TRBJ2-1
DNA: TGTGCCAGCAGCGCCTGGGAGGGCCTCTCCACTTATTCCTACAATGAGCAGTTCTTC
CDR3: CASSAWEGLSTYSYNEQFF

size: few
D: NA
V: TRBV4-1
J: TRBJ2-5
DNA: TGCGCCAGCAGCCAAGGTGTGGGAACAGAGACCCAGTACTTC
CDR3: CASSQGVGTETQYF

size: few
D: TRBD2
V: TRBV29-1
J: TRBJ2-7
DNA: TGCAGCGTTGGTCCCTTAGCGGGAGGTTCCTACGAGCAGTACTTC
CDR3: CSVGPLAGGSYEQYF

size: NA
D: TRBD1
V: TRBV29-1
J: TRBJ1-1
DNA: TGCAGCGTTGAAGCCCGGGACAGGGGGAACACTGAAGCTTTCTTT
CDR3: CSVEARDRGNTEAFF

size: once
D: NA
V: TRBV18
J: TRBJ2-1
DNA: TGTGCCAGCTCACCTAGGACCAAAGCATCCCATGAGCAGTTCTTC
CDR3: CASSPRTKASHEQFF

size: NA
D: TRBD1
V: TRBV20-1
J: TRBJ1-5
DNA: TGCAGTGCTAGAGTACAGGGGGAATCTAGCAATCAGCCCCAGCATTTT
CDR3: CSARVQGESSNQPQHF

size: NA
D: NA
V: TRBV6-1
J: TRBJ2-1
DNA: TGTGCCAGCAGGCGGGACAGCTTATACAATGAGCAGTTCTTC
CDR3: CASRRDSLYNEQFF

size: NA
D: TRBD1
V: TRBV20-1
J: TRBJ2-7
DNA: TGCAGTGCTCAGAGGGACAGCTCCAAGGGGCAGTACTTC
CDR3: CSAQRDSSKGQYF

size: few
D: TRBD2
V: TRBV24-1
J: TRBJ2-5
DNA: TGTGCCACCAGCGACGCGGGGGAGAAGACCCAGTACTTC
CDR3: CATSDAGEKTQYF

size: few
D: NA
V: TRBV4-1
J: TRBJ1-3
DNA: TGCGCCAGCAGCCAAGAGTTCTGGAACTCTGGAAACACCATATATTTT
CDR3: CASSQEFWNSGNTIYF

size: many
D: TRBD2
V: TRBV4-1
J: TRBJ2-1
DNA: TGCGCCAGCAGCGCCAGCGGGGTCTCCTACAATGAGCAGTTCTTC
CDR3: CASSASGVSYNEQFF

size: NA
D: TRBD2
V: TRBV7-3
J: TRBJ2-3
DNA: TGTGCCAGCAGCTTAACGACTAGCCCGACAGATACGCAGTATTTT
CDR3: CASSLTTSPTDTQYF

size: NA
D: NA
V: TRBV20-1
J: TRBJ2-5
DNA: TGCAGTGCTATGGCAGGTGCTACAATTTTCGAGACCCAGTACTTC
CDR3: CSAMAGATIFETQYF

size: many
D: NA
V: TRBV20-1
J: TRBJ2-5
DNA: TGCAGTGCTAGTTCCGACAGGGAGGGGACCCAGTACTTC
CDR3: CSASSDREGTQYF

size: once
D: NA
V: TRBV25-1
J: TRBJ2-5
DNA: TGTGCCAGCGGACCCCCCTTTTGGGGGGAGACCCAGTACTTC
CDR3: CASGPPFWGETQYF

size: NA
D: NA
V: TRBV7-6
J: TRBJ2-1
DNA: TGTGCCAGCAGCTTAGCGGGTAGGGCTAGCTCCTACAATGAGCAGTTCTTC
CDR3: CASSLAGRASSYNEQFF

size: few
D: TRBD2
V: TRBV13
J: TRBJ2-7
DNA: TGTGCCAGCAGCTTAGGCCGACTTAGGACTAGCGGGAGTGGTAAGCAGTACTTC
CDR3: CASSLGRLRTSGSGKQYF

size: NA
D: TRBD1
V: TRBV29-1
J: TRBJ2-7
DNA: TGCAGCGTAGAACCGGGACAGGACTACGAGCAGTACTTC
CDR3: CSVEPGQDYEQYF

size: few
D: NA
V: TRBV6-5
J: TRBJ1-2
DNA: TGTGCCAGCAGTTTCCGTAGCAGGGATGGCTACACCTTC
CDR3: CASSFRSRDGYTF

size: NA
D: NA
V: TRBV21-1
J: TRBJ2-1
DNA: TGTGCCAGCAGCAACCGGACTAGCAGATACAATGAGCAGTTCTTC
CDR3: CASSNRTSRYNEQFF

size: many
D: TRBD1
V: TRBV5-5
J: TRBJ1-6
DNA: TGTGCCAGCAGACCTTTGACAGGGCTTAATTCACCCCTCCACTTT
CDR3: CASRPLTGLNSPLHF

size: NA
D: TRBD1
V: TRBV12-3/TRBV12-4
J: TRBJ2-7
DNA: TGTGCCAGCAGTCCCACACAGGGGGCGCCCTACGAGCAGTACTTC
CDR3: CASSPTQGAPYEQYF

size: many
D: NA
V: TRBV7-9
J: TRBJ2-7
DNA: TGTGCCAGCAGCTTAGGGAGGGGTTACTACGAGCAGTACTTC
CDR3: CASSLGRGYYEQYF

size: many
D: NA
V: TRBV7-9
J: TRBJ2-3
DNA: TGTGCCACCCCCAGGGCAGATACGCAGTATTTT
CDR3: CATPRADTQYF

size: NA
D: NA
V: TRBV9
J: TRBJ2-5
DNA: TGTGCCAGCAGCGTAGATCCGACTATGGAGACCCAGTACTTC
CDR3: CASSVDPTMETQYF

size: NA
D: NA
V: TRBV7-9
J: TRBJ1-6
DNA: TGTGCCAGCAGCTTAGTCGAGGGGCATTCACCCCTCCACTTT
CDR3: CASSLVEGHSPLHF

size: once
D: NA
V: TRBV9
J: TRBJ2-1
DNA: TGTGCCAGCAGCGACCCTCCCCGGAGCGAAGGGTGGAATGAGCAGTTCTTC
CDR3: CASSDPPRSEGWNEQFF

size: few
D: TRBD2
V: TRBV10-1
J: TRBJ2-3
DNA: TGCGCCAGCAGTGATCTAGCGGGAGATCCAGATACGCAGTATTTT
CDR3: CASSDLAGDPDTQYF

size: many
D: NA
V: TRBV12-3/TRBV12-4
J: TRBJ1-2
DNA: TGTGCCAGCAGCTTAGGAGGGGGCTATGGCTACACCTTC
CDR3: CASSLGGGYGYTF

size: NA
D: NA
V: TRBV7-4
J: TRBJ2-7
DNA: TGTGCCAGCAGCTTAAGTTGTGCCAGATCCTACGAGCAGTACTTC
CDR3: CASSLSCARSYEQYF

size: NA
D: NA
V: TRBV27
J: TRBJ1-5
DNA: TGTGCCAGCAGTTTATACGGAATGGGGATACAGCCCCAGCATTTT
CDR3: CASSLYGMGIQPQHF